These T cell receptor beta chains were read from a single sample in a study of technical replicates of blood from a few donors. TCRdb keeps only in-frame clones here, not all; method: immunoSEQ multiplex PCR. The data show under 110,000 clones, 95% to 96% seen once. Sequencing was performed on T cells isolated from PBMCs. The receptor set was obtained from a human donor in good health. CDR3s include the opening cysteine and the closing phenylalanine or tryptophan. Each record gives: CDR3 DNA, CDR3 protein, J gene, clone size, V gene, D gene. D genes are given only for firm matches. Clone size appears in some rows only: once, few, many, or a class for an expanded clone.

DNA: TGTGCCATCAGCTCCGGGACTAGCGGGAGGGCGAATGAGCAGTTCTTC
CDR3: CAISSGTSGRANEQFF
J: TRBJ2-1
size: .
V: TRBV10-3
D: TRBD2

DNA: TGTGCCAGTAGCCGGAACGGAGGCGCTGAAGCTTTCTTT
CDR3: CASSRNGGAEAFF
J: TRBJ1-1
size: .
V: TRBV19
D: .

DNA: TGCGCCAGCAGAATGGCGCCGGAGAGAGTGAACTATGGCTACACCTTC
CDR3: CASRMAPERVNYGYTF
J: TRBJ1-2
size: once
V: TRBV5-1
D: .

DNA: TGTGCCAGCAGCGCGGGACAGATTGGAAACACCATATATTTT
CDR3: CASSAGQIGNTIYF
J: TRBJ1-3
size: .
V: TRBV9
D: TRBD1

DNA: TGTGCCAGCAGTCCTGGAGGGAGGGCGGACACTGAAGCTTTCTTT
CDR3: CASSPGGRADTEAFF
J: TRBJ1-1
size: .
V: TRBV6-5
D: .

DNA: TGCGCCAGCAGCTTGGGAGGGCAGAACACCGGGGAGCTGTTTTTT
CDR3: CASSLGGQNTGELFF
J: TRBJ2-2
size: .
V: TRBV5-1
D: .

DNA: TGTGCCAGCACCTTTCCGTTATCTGGGGCCAACGTCCTGACTTTC
CDR3: CASTFPLSGANVLTF
J: TRBJ2-6
size: .
V: TRBV7-9
D: .

DNA: TGTGCCAGCAGTTTGGGACAGGGGGCAGGGGAGCAGTACTTC
CDR3: CASSLGQGAGEQYF
J: TRBJ2-7
size: .
V: TRBV6-5
D: TRBD1

DNA: TGTGCTAGCAGCTTAGGTCCGCGGGGGTCCTACGAGCAGTACTTC
CDR3: CASSLGPRGSYEQYF
J: TRBJ2-7
size: .
V: TRBV7-7
D: TRBD2

DNA: TGCGCCAGCAGGCGGGGACAGTTAAACACCGGGGAGCTGTTTTTT
CDR3: CASRRGQLNTGELFF
J: TRBJ2-2
size: .
V: TRBV5-1
D: .

DNA: TGTGCCAGCACGGGGACTGAAGCTTTCTTT
CDR3: CASTGTEAFF
J: TRBJ1-1
size: .
V: TRBV28
D: .

DNA: TGCGCCAGCAGCCTATCGGGGATTAGCAATCAGCCCCAGCATTTT
CDR3: CASSLSGISNQPQHF
J: TRBJ1-5
size: .
V: TRBV4-1
D: .

DNA: TGTGCCATCGGGAGGGGATTCGCCGGGACAGGGAAAAATCAGCCCCAGCATTTT
CDR3: CAIGRGFAGTGKNQPQHF
J: TRBJ1-5
size: .
V: TRBV10-3
D: TRBD1

DNA: TGTGCCAGCAGCTTCGCAGGGGGCGGCGGATGGTCCGGGGAAGAAAAACTGTTTTTT
CDR3: CASSFAGGGGWSGEEKLFF
J: TRBJ1-4
size: .
V: TRBV7-9
D: TRBD1

DNA: TGTGCCAGCAGCCACGGACAGGGGGCTTCTGGGGCCAACGTCCTGACTTTC
CDR3: CASSHGQGASGANVLTF
J: TRBJ2-6
size: once
V: TRBV11-3
D: TRBD1

DNA: TGTGCCAGCAGTTTATCTTTTGAGGGAGGGAGAAGAGGAGCCTACGAGCAGTACTTC
CDR3: CASSLSFEGGRRGAYEQYF
J: TRBJ2-7
size: .
V: TRBV27
D: TRBD2

DNA: TGTGCCAGCAGCTCGCCACGGACAGGGACAGGCTACACCTTC
CDR3: CASSSPRTGTGYTF
J: TRBJ1-2
size: .
V: TRBV11-2
D: TRBD1

DNA: TGTGCCAGCAGTGCGACTAGCGGGACATACAATGAGCAGTTCTTC
CDR3: CASSATSGTYNEQFF
J: TRBJ2-1
size: .
V: TRBV6-1
D: TRBD2

DNA: TGTGCCAGCAGCTTAGGCCCCTCAGGGGGCGGGGTAGATACGCAGTATTTT
CDR3: CASSLGPSGGGVDTQYF
J: TRBJ2-3
size: .
V: TRBV11-3
D: TRBD1

DNA: TGCGCCAGCAGCTTGGCTTTCTACGGTTCACCCCTCCACTTT
CDR3: CASSLAFYGSPLHF
J: TRBJ1-6
size: .
V: TRBV5-1
D: .

DNA: TGTGCCAGCAGTTTTCGGGGTGGGGGAGGTGGCTACACCTTC
CDR3: CASSFRGGGGGYTF
J: TRBJ1-2
size: .
V: TRBV28
D: .

DNA: TGCAGCGTACCGGGACAGGGGACTTACGAGCAGTACTTC
CDR3: CSVPGQGTYEQYF
J: TRBJ2-7
size: .
V: TRBV29-1
D: TRBD1

DNA: TGCGCCAGCAGCCCATTGACAGTCATAGGGACAGATACGCAGTATTTT
CDR3: CASSPLTVIGTDTQYF
J: TRBJ2-3
size: .
V: TRBV5-1
D: .

DNA: TGTGCCAGCTCCCCCGTTGACGGCGGGCAAGAGACCCAGTACTTC
CDR3: CASSPVDGGQETQYF
J: TRBJ2-5
size: .
V: TRBV18
D: .

DNA: TGTGCCAGCGCGGGACTCGGAACCTACGAGCAGTACTTC
CDR3: CASAGLGTYEQYF
J: TRBJ2-7
size: .
V: TRBV4-2
D: .

DNA: TGTGCCAGCTCTCAGGCAGGGTTCCACGAGCAGTACTTC
CDR3: CASSQAGFHEQYF
J: TRBJ2-7
size: .
V: TRBV18
D: .

DNA: TGTGCCTGGAGTGCGATCCAGGAGACCCAGTACTTC
CDR3: CAWSAIQETQYF
J: TRBJ2-5
size: .
V: TRBV30
D: .

DNA: TGCGCCAGCAGTCCAGCGAACACCGGGGAGCTGTTTTTT
CDR3: CASSPANTGELFF
J: TRBJ2-2
size: .
V: TRBV4-1
D: .

DNA: TGTGCCAGCAGTTTCCGTCACAGTATGTGGGTTTCGGACTCCTACGAGCAGTACTTC
CDR3: CASSFRHSMWVSDSYEQYF
J: TRBJ2-7
size: .
V: TRBV28
D: .

DNA: TGTGCCAGCAGTTACAGCCCCTACGAGCAGTACTTC
CDR3: CASSYSPYEQYF
J: TRBJ2-7
size: .
V: TRBV6-6
D: .

DNA: TGTGCCAGCAGCGTAGGGCTAGCGAGGTCCAATACGCAGTATTTT
CDR3: CASSVGLARSNTQYF
J: TRBJ2-3
size: .
V: TRBV9
D: .

DNA: TGTGCCAGCCTCACCAGGAGGGTTAGGGCGAAGAACACTGAAGCTTTCTTT
CDR3: CASLTRRVRAKNTEAFF
J: TRBJ1-1
size: .
V: TRBV18
D: .

DNA: TGTGCCAGCAGTTACAAAGGGGCACCCTCCTACGAGCAGTACTTC
CDR3: CASSYKGAPSYEQYF
J: TRBJ2-7
size: .
V: TRBV6-5
D: .

DNA: TGTGCCAGCAGCGTAGGAGACAGGGGAGAGGGTGAAAAACTGTTTTTT
CDR3: CASSVGDRGEGEKLFF
J: TRBJ1-4
size: .
V: TRBV9
D: TRBD1

DNA: TGCGCCAGCAGTCAATCTGGGGACAGTTCCTACGAGCAGTACTTC
CDR3: CASSQSGDSSYEQYF
J: TRBJ2-7
size: .
V: TRBV23-1
D: TRBD1

DNA: TGTGCCAGCACCGTAGTGCTTCAAGAGACCCAGTACTTC
CDR3: CASTVVLQETQYF
J: TRBJ2-5
size: .
V: TRBV2
D: .

DNA: TGTGCCAGCAGCTTAGGCGCGGACGAGCAGTACTTC
CDR3: CASSLGADEQYF
J: TRBJ2-7
size: .
V: TRBV7-9
D: .

DNA: TGTGCCAGCAGCTTGGAGCGGGGTAGCTACGAGCAGTACTTC
CDR3: CASSLERGSYEQYF
J: TRBJ2-7
size: .
V: TRBV5-6
D: TRBD2

DNA: TGTGCCAGCAGCTTAGTTCCAGAAGGCGGCACCGGGGAGCTGTTTTTT
CDR3: CASSLVPEGGTGELFF
J: TRBJ2-2
size: once
V: TRBV7-9
D: .

DNA: TGTGCCATCACCAAGGGGCAGGAAGCTTTCTTT
CDR3: CAITKGQEAFF
J: TRBJ1-1
size: .
V: TRBV10-3
D: .

DNA: TGTGCCAGAAGCCCCGTCCCCCGACGCGAGGTAAAAAAAGAGACCCAGTACTTC
CDR3: CARSPVPRREVKKETQYF
J: TRBJ2-5
size: .
V: TRBV5-3
D: .

DNA: TGTGCCAGCAGTTTTACCCGCAGTAATGAGCAGTTCTTC
CDR3: CASSFTRSNEQFF
J: TRBJ2-1
size: .
V: TRBV28
D: .

DNA: TGCGCCAGCAGCCAAGGGAGCGTGAGCTCTGGAAACACCATATATTTT
CDR3: CASSQGSVSSGNTIYF
J: TRBJ1-3
size: .
V: TRBV4-1
D: .

DNA: TGTGCCAGCAGCCTCCCTGGTAGCGGAGGCGGTGAGCAGTTCTTC
CDR3: CASSLPGSGGGEQFF
J: TRBJ2-1
size: .
V: TRBV27
D: .

DNA: TGCAGCGTTGAAGACCTAGCGGGCTACGAGCAGTACTTC
CDR3: CSVEDLAGYEQYF
J: TRBJ2-7
size: .
V: TRBV29-1
D: TRBD2

DNA: TGCGCCAGCAGCCAAGAGGGCAGCACAGATACGCAGTATTTT
CDR3: CASSQEGSTDTQYF
J: TRBJ2-3
size: .
V: TRBV4-1
D: .

DNA: TGTGCCAGCAGCTTATCCCTCGGGAGCAATCAGCCCCAGCATTTT
CDR3: CASSLSLGSNQPQHF
J: TRBJ1-5
size: .
V: TRBV7-2
D: .

DNA: TGCGCCAGCAGCGCGGAGTTCCAAGAGACCCAGTACTTC
CDR3: CASSAEFQETQYF
J: TRBJ2-5
size: once
V: TRBV4-1
D: .

DNA: TGCGCCAGCAGCCAATCAAGGACTAGCGGGTATAACAATGAGCAGTTCTTC
CDR3: CASSQSRTSGYNNEQFF
J: TRBJ2-1
size: .
V: TRBV4-1
D: TRBD2

DNA: TGCGCCAGCAGCCAAGAGGGACAGGTTTCTATTGAGCAGTTCTTC
CDR3: CASSQEGQVSIEQFF
J: TRBJ2-1
size: .
V: TRBV4-1
D: TRBD1

DNA: TGTGCCAGCAGCTCTTCCGGGACAGATAACTATGGCTACACCTTC
CDR3: CASSSSGTDNYGYTF
J: TRBJ1-2
size: .
V: TRBV7-2
D: TRBD1

DNA: TGTGCCAGCAGTGTTGGGGGGACAGGGACCCCCTACGAGCAGTACTTC
CDR3: CASSVGGTGTPYEQYF
J: TRBJ2-7
size: .
V: TRBV6-1
D: TRBD1

DNA: TGTGCCAGCAGCTTAGTCCCAGCGGGTACCCCCACAGATACGCAGTATTTT
CDR3: CASSLVPAGTPTDTQYF
J: TRBJ2-3
size: .
V: TRBV11-2
D: .